The 17 T cell receptor beta chains reported below all come from one sample, sequenced in a study of cytomegalovirus exposure and HLA in healthy donors. Primers: 60 Vbeta forward and 13 Jbeta reverse. The assay was immunoSEQ multiplex PCR, and TCRdb's table has in-frame clones only and misses some. The sample includes 90,000 to 150,000 clones, around 79% seen only once; the top ten take approximately 3.5%. The sequencing sample was made of PBMCs. The receptors come from a woman aged 25 to 45 in good health and CMV-seropositive.

The chain combines TRBV6-1 with TRBJ2-2; the match to TRBD1 covers 7 bases. The ends lost 7 bases at V and 7 bases at J; junction bases unmatched: 9. Germline V gene lookup returns CDR1 MNHNS and CDR2 SASEGT. The CDR3 has 14 residues. Here the CDR3 DNA reads TGTGCCAGCATTCTGAGACAGGGAAACGGGGAGCTGTTTTTT. Translation gives CASILRQGNGELFF.

The chain recombines TRBV7-9 with TRBJ1-6, with D perhaps matching TRBD1 (6 bases). This CDR3 is built from 14 residues. Between the trimmed V and J ends, which lost 5 bases and 7 bases, there was a span of 12 bases. From germline, CDR1 is SEHNR and CDR2 FQNEAQ (reference sequence). The CDR3 DNA follows: TGTGCCAGCAGCCGACAGGTGGAGAATTCACCCCTCCACTTT. Translating it yields CASSRQVENSPLHF. Full variable domain (outside the CDR3, taken from reference TRBV7-9 and TRBJ1-6): DTGVSQNPRHKITKRGQNVTFRCDPISEHNRLYWYRQTLGQGPEFLTYFQNEAQLEKSRLLSDRFSAERPKGSFSTLEIQRTEQGDSAMYLCASSRQVENSPLHFGNGTRLTVT.

The CDR3 DNA follows: TGCAGCGTCGGTCCGGGACAGGATTCAGTCACCTTC. It yields the protein CSVGPGQDSVTF. The rearrangement joins TRBV29-1 to TRBJ1-2, with 8 nucleotides matching TRBD1. CDR3 length: 12 residues. CDR1 SQVTM and CDR2 ANQGSEA come from the germline V gene. Trimming at V came to 6 bases and at J to 13 bases, leaving 13 bases not matched to a gene. Complete variable domain (other parts from reference TRBV29-1 and TRBJ1-2): SAVISQKPSRDICQRGTSLTIQCQVDSQVTMMFWYRQQPGQSLTLIATANQGSEATYESGFVIDKFPISRPNLTFSTLTVSNMSPEDSSIYLCSVGPGQDSVTFGSGTRLTVV.

In this sample, this clone turned up a few times. The CDR3 nucleotides read TGCGCCAGCAGCCGAGGGGACAGGGAAACAGATACGCAGTATTTT. Encoded protein: CASSRGDRETDTQYF. The rearrangement joins TRBV4-3 to TRBJ2-3, with TRBD1 matching over 9 bases. V lost 4 bases and J lost 3; bases outside the gene matches: 5. The CDR3 contains 15 residues. Germline V gene sequence: CDR1 LGHNA, CDR2 YSLEER.

V and J are TRBV28 and TRBJ2-7; perhaps TRBD2 as D (5 bases). V was trimmed by 5 bases and J by 0 bases, leaving 11 bases between them. CDR1 and CDR2 from the germline V gene are MDHEN and SYDVKM. This CDR3 comprises 14 residues. This chain's CDR3 is CASSLGLSSYEQYF. The CDR3 DNA follows: TGTGCCAGCAGTCTTGGACTGAGCTCCTACGAGCAGTACTTC. The full variable domain, in which reference TRBV28 and TRBJ2-7 provide the parts outside the CDR3, is DVKVTQSSRYLVKRTGEKVFLECVQDMDHENMFWYRQDPGLGLRLIYFSYDVKMKEKGDIPEGYSVSREKKERFSLILESASTNQTSMYLCASSLGLSSYEQYFGPGTRLTVT.

As regards this clone: A read error may produce the germline difference seen at one junction end. This sequence joins TRBV7-9 and TRBJ2-7; 9 bases line up with TRBD1. Germline loops: CDR1 SEHNR, CDR2 FQNEAQ (reference sequence). This CDR3 comprises 16 residues. CDR3 DNA sequence: TGTTCCAGCAGCCCCCCGTTTAGACAGGGGGTCCACGAGCAGTACTTC. Its protein product is CSSSPPFRQGVHEQYF.

V gene TRBV7-6 combines with J gene TRBJ1-1, with unresolved D. Trimming took 0 bases from V and 1 from J, leaving 12 bases between them. The length of the CDR3 is 16 residues. Per the germline V gene, CDR1 is SGHVS and CDR2 is FNYEAQ. CDR3 in amino acids: CASSLARRGQNTEAFF. The CDR3 region has the DNA TGTGCCAGCAGCTTAGCACGCCGCGGCCAGAACACTGAAGCTTTCTTT.

The rearrangement uses TRBV6-6 and TRBJ2-3; 9 bases match TRBD2. V trimming: 6 bases; J trimming: 4 bases; junction bases outside the gene matches: 8. Germline V lookup: CDR1 MNHNY, CDR2 SVGAGI (reference sequence). The CDR3 contains 15 residues. The CDR3 sequence is CASRGTSKLPDTQYF. CDR3 sequence (DNA): TGTGCCAGCAGGGGGACTAGCAAGTTGCCAGATACGCAGTATTTT.

CDR3 loop: CASSPLGLAGGRDEQFF. The CDR3 coding sequence is TGTGCCAGCAGCCCGCTGGGACTAGCGGGGGGGCGGGATGAGCAGTTCTTC. The chain joins TRBV28 to TRBJ2-1, with TRBD2 matching over 16 bases. From germline, CDR1 is MDHEN and CDR2 SYDVKM. CDR3 length equals 17 residues. V was clipped by 6 bases and J by 8 bases; unmatched bases: 10.

The chain's CDR3 is CASIKTGDRAIGYTF. The CDR3 nucleotides read TGCGCCAGCATTAAAACAGGGGATCGGGCGATCGGCTACACCTTC. The chain employs TRBV10-1 and TRBJ1-2; 7 bases map to TRBD1. Germline loops: CDR1 WNHNN, CDR2 SYGVQD (reference sequence). The CDR3 covers 15 residues. V dropped 7 bases and J dropped 8; count of bases not matched to a gene: 16.

CDR3 DNA: TGTGCCAGCAGCCAAGAGGGACAGGGGTCAGTAGATACGCAGTATTTT. Protein sequence: CASSQEGQGSVDTQYF. The V call is TRBV4-2, the J call TRBJ2-3; TRBD1 agrees at 10 bases. The CDR3 extends over 16 amino acids. With 0 bases clipped from V and 5 bases from J, the junction kept 5 bases outside the gene matches. Germline CDR1 and CDR2: LGHNA and YNFKEQ.

The gene calls are TRBV7-9 and TRBJ1-5, with no clear D. The CDR3 has 14 residues. With 1 base removed from V and 0 bases from J, the gap between germline ends came to 4 bases. Per germline, CDR1 SEHNR and CDR2 FQNEAQ (reference sequence). The CDR3 is CASSLDSSNQPQHF. The CDR3 DNA follows: TGTGCCAGCAGCTTAGACAGTAGCAATCAGCCCCAGCATTTT.

The V call is TRBV7-9, the J call TRBJ1-1; TRBD1 matches at 7 bases. Germline V gene sequence: CDR1 SEHNR, CDR2 FQNEAQ (reference sequence). This CDR3 comprises 12 residues. V lost 8 bases and J lost 3; bases outside the gene matches: 3. CDR3 nucleotides: TGTGCCAGCTCCAGGGGGGACACTGAAGCTTTCTTT. Its protein is CASSRGDTEAFF.

The rearrangement links TRBV5-6 to TRBJ1-2; 8 nucleotides align to TRBD1. The V and J ends lost 0 bases and 9 bases, in that order; junction bases with no gene match: 7. There are 14 residues in the CDR3. The germline V gene encodes CDR1 SGHDT and CDR2 YYEEEE. The CDR3 protein is CASSLVQGAMSYTF. The CDR3 DNA reads TGTGCCAGCAGCTTGGTTCAGGGGGCCATGAGCTACACCTTC.

The gene calls are TRBV9 and TRBJ1-4; 8 nucleotides line up with TRBD1. Trimming removed 3 bases from V and 9 bases from J; junction bases left unmatched: 10. This CDR3 is built from 15 residues. Germline lookup yields CDR1 SGDLS and CDR2 YYNGEE. The CDR3 DNA reads TGTGCCAGCAGCGGGGGACCCGGGACAGGAAAAAAACTGTTTTTT. Translation gives CASSGGPGTGKKLFF.

The chain recombines TRBV6-6 with TRBJ2-5; unclear D gene. The germline V and J ends were trimmed by 6 bases and 2 bases, with 7 bases remaining between them. CDR3 size: 12 residues. Germline V CDR1 and CDR2: MNHNY, SVGAGI (reference sequence). CDR3 residues: CASSPEQETQYF. Here the CDR3 DNA reads TGTGCCAGCAGCCCCGAGCAAGAGACCCAGTACTTC.

In regard to this clone: The sample carries other DNA sequences with the same CDR3. The V gene is TRBV5-4, the J gene TRBJ2-3, with 11 bases fitting TRBD2. The germline CDR1 and CDR2 sequences are SGHNT and YYREEE (reference sequence). Unmatched junction bases numbered 6, after V lost 4 bases and J lost 2 bases. The CDR3 is made up of 16 amino acids. The CDR3 loop reads CASSPTSGGVTDTQYF. CDR3 in DNA: TGTGCCAGCAGCCCAACTAGCGGGGGAGTCACAGATACGCAGTATTTT.